Below, 18 T cell receptor beta chains from the same sample are listed, as sequenced in a study of blood T cell repertoires in COVID-19. Sequencing was performed with immunoSEQ multiplex PCR; in TCRdb, only in-frame clones are kept and a portion is missing. The table lists just under 45,000 clones, approximately 87% of them singletons. The sample was peripheral blood. All receptors come from a man aged 35-49 years with COVID-19, enrolled during active disease.

This clone appeared a few times. The V and J genes are TRBV10-3 and TRBJ2-5; D possibly corresponds to TRBD2 (6 bases). This CDR3 is 14 amino acids long. Trimming took 10 bases from V and 1 from J, leaving 16 bases between them. From germline, CDR1 is ENHRY and CDR2 SYGVKD. CDR3 in DNA: TGTGCCACGTCGACTAGTTCGGTCCAAGAGACCCAGTACTTC. It codes for CATSTSSVQETQYF.

The chain employs TRBV6-6 and TRBJ1-5, with a weak D call TRBD1 (5 bases). The germline gives CDR1 MNHNY, CDR2 SVGAGI (reference sequence). This CDR3 contains 14 residues. V dropped 4 bases and J dropped 4 bases, with 11 bases sitting between them. The chain's CDR3 is CASSLRGGNQPQHF. The CDR3 DNA follows: TGTGCCAGCAGTTTGAGGGGAGGGAATCAGCCCCAGCATTTT.

The chain recombines TRBV28 with TRBJ2-3; 9 positions agree with TRBD1. CDR1 is MDHEN and CDR2 is SYDVKM in the germline V gene. This CDR3 contains 16 residues. The J segment lost 0 bases and the V segment lost 5 bases, leaving 6 bases of the junction unmatched. The CDR3 here is CASSPTGQGSTDTQYF. In nucleotides, the CDR3 is TGTGCCAGCAGTCCGACGGGACAGGGTAGCACAGATACGCAGTATTTT.

The V gene is TRBV15, the J gene TRBJ2-7, with 9 bases lining up with TRBD1. Looked up from germline, CDR1 is LNHNV and CDR2 is YYDKDF (reference sequence). V trimming: 5 bases; J trimming: 4 bases; junction bases outside the gene matches: 6. This CDR3 spans 14 amino acids. CDR3 protein: CATSPGTGPYEQYF. CDR3 DNA: TGTGCCACCAGCCCCGGGACAGGGCCGTACGAGCAGTACTTC.

This clone has a single count. V is TRBV2 and J is TRBJ1-5; perhaps TRBD1 as D (5 bases). CDR1 and CDR2 from the germline V gene are SNHLY and FYNNEI. The CDR3 consists of 17 residues. V lost 6 bases, J lost 1 base, and 19 bases lay in between. CDR3 coding DNA: TGTGCCAGCAGGTCCCAGGAGGGGCTTGGGAGCAATCAGCCCCAGCATTTT. This gives the protein CASRSQEGLGSNQPQHF.

The chain couples TRBV3-1 (or the pseudogene TRBV3-2) to TRBJ2-7; 8 bases align to TRBD2. With 7 bases clipped from V and 5 bases from J, the junction kept 13 bases outside the gene matches. Germline values: CDR1 LGHDT, CDR2 YNNKEL (reference sequence). The CDR3 has 15 residues. The CDR3 coding sequence is TGTGCCAGCACCCTGGCGGGAGGCCGGGTAGACGAGCAGTACTTC. Residues: CASTLAGGRVDEQYF.

This clone was seen a single time. This CDR3 is CASSLTGQGTIYF. DNA for the CDR3: TGTGCCAGCAGCCTCACAGGGCAGGGCACCATATATTTT. The rearrangement joins TRBV6-5 to TRBJ1-3, with D possibly being TRBD1 (6 bases). CDR1 and CDR2 (germline): MNHEY, SVGAGI. Deletions cut 6 bases from V and 9 bases from J, with 15 bases between. CDR3 length: 13 amino acids.

The chain joins TRBV27 to TRBJ1-2; TRBD1 aligns across 10 bases. Germline assignment: CDR1 MNHEY and CDR2 SMNVEV (reference sequence). V lost 5 bases and J lost 7; bases outside the gene matches: 4. The CDR3 spans 13 residues. CDR3 region: CASSLDRGLGYTF. The CDR3, as DNA: TGTGCCAGCAGTCTAGACAGGGGGCTTGGCTACACCTTC.

V usage is TRBV21-1 and J usage is TRBJ2-7; the table's D call of TRBD1 was not tested on the DNA. TRBV21-1 is a listed pseudogene. CDR3 size: 14 residues. The CDR3 here is CASRWGVSPYEQYF. As DNA, the CDR3 is TGTGCCAGCCGATGGGGCGTTAGCCCCTACGAGCAGTACTTC.

This chain uses TRBV5-5 with TRBJ1-3; D is ambiguous. Germline V gene sequence: CDR1 SGHKS, CDR2 YYEKEE (reference sequence). Trimming removed 0 bases at V and 4 bases at J, with 11 bases between. The CDR3 runs 15 residues. The CDR3 DNA follows: TGTGCCAGCAGCTTGGCCGTGGGCTCCGGAAACACCATATATTTT. This translates into CASSLAVGSGNTIYF.

This chain connects TRBV27 to TRBJ2-1; 9 bases line up with TRBD2. Germline CDR1 and CDR2: MNHEY and SMNVEV (reference sequence). The CDR3 extends over 17 amino acids. V dropped 2 bases and J dropped 5; count of bases not matched to a gene: 10. The CDR3 region is CASSLRPTSGKNNEQFF. The CDR3 DNA reads TGTGCCAGCAGTTTAAGGCCGACTAGCGGAAAAAACAATGAGCAGTTCTTC.

For the CDR3, the DNA is TGTGCCAGCAGCCGGGGGCTTGATAATTCACCCCTCCACTTT. Protein: CASSRGLDNSPLHF. V is TRBV3-1 (or the pseudogene TRBV3-2) and J is TRBJ1-6; D possibly corresponds to TRBD1 (6 bases). Germline V gene lookup returns CDR1 LGHDT and CDR2 YNNKEL (reference sequence). V gave up 4 bases and J gave up 5 bases, with 9 bases separating them. The length of the CDR3 is 14 residues.

The chain employs TRBV2 and TRBJ1-5; 8 positions match TRBD1. Germline lookup yields CDR1 SNHLY and CDR2 FYNNEI. With V trimmed by 8 bases and J by 3 bases, 6 bases remained unmatched. The CDR3 consists of 14 residues. The CDR3 region is CASWTGILNQPQHF. The CDR3 region has the DNA TGTGCCAGCTGGACAGGGATACTCAATCAGCCCCAGCATTTT.

J is TRBJ1-1 and V is TRBV19; tentative D call: TRBD1 (6 bases). The germline V gene has CDR1 LNHDA and CDR2 SQIVND (reference sequence). Trimming left V 5 bases short and J 3 bases short, with 16 bases between. CDR3 length equals 15 residues. The CDR3, as DNA: TGTGCCAGTAGTTTAAACAGGGCCGGCTACACTGAAGCTTTCTTT. Its translation is CASSLNRAGYTEAFF. Supplemented by reference TRBV19 and TRBJ1-1, the full variable domain reads DGGITQSPKYLFRKEGQNVTLSCEQNLNHDAMYWYRQDPGQGLRLIYYSQIVNDFQKGDIAEGYSVSREKKESFPLTVTSAQKNPTAFYLCASSLNRAGYTEAFFGQGTRLTVV.

This clone counts as medium-sized. The gene calls are TRBV5-4 and TRBJ1-6; D is undetermined. The CDR3 runs 15 residues. Germline CDR1 and CDR2: SGHNT and YYREEE (reference sequence). V shed 3 bases and J shed 9 bases, with 16 bases lying between them. Written as DNA, the CDR3 is TGTGCCAGCAGCTCCGAGCCGGCGGTTGGTTCACCCCTCCACTTT. Protein sequence: CASSSEPAVGSPLHF.

This clone was found once. J is TRBJ1-3 and V is TRBV5-1, with unresolved D. CDR1 is SGHRS, CDR2 YFSETQ, per germline. V lost 3 bases, J lost 7 bases, and 11 bases lay in between. CDR3 length: 13 amino acids. The CDR3 sequence is CASSSDNRNTIYF. The CDR3 bases are TGCGCCAGCAGCTCCGACAACCGGAACACCATATATTTT.

The chain has TRBV19 and TRBJ1-1; 9 nucleotides align to TRBD1. The CDR3 covers 13 residues. CDR1 is LNHDA, CDR2 SQIVND, per germline (reference sequence). V dropped 6 bases and J dropped 7; count of bases not matched to a gene: 6. CDR3 in amino acids: CASSWTGVGEAFF. CDR3 DNA sequence: TGTGCCAGTAGCTGGACAGGGGTTGGTGAAGCTTTCTTT.

The CDR3 is CASSSLDGDNQPQHF. The CDR3, as DNA: TGTGCCAGCAGTTCCCTCGACGGGGACAATCAGCCCCAGCATTTT. This chain uses TRBV28 with TRBJ1-5; D gene unclear. With 4 bases removed from V and 3 bases from J, the gap between germline ends came to 13 bases. There are 15 residues in the CDR3. The germline V gene has CDR1 MDHEN and CDR2 SYDVKM.